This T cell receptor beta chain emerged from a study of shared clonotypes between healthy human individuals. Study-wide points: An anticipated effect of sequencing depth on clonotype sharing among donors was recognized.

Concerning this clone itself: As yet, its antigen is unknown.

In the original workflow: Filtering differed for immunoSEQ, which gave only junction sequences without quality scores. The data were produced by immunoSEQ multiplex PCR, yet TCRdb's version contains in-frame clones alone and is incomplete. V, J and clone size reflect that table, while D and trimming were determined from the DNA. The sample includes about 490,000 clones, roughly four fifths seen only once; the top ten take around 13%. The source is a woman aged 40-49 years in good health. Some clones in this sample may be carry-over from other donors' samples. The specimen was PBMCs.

CDR3 residues: CASSSDRVNTEAFF. CDR3 bases: TGTGCCAGCTCATCAGACAGGGTAAACACTGAAGCTTTCTTT. The V call is TRBV18, the J call TRBJ1-1; 7 bases map to TRBD1. J lost 2 bases, V lost 5 bases, and 5 bases had no gene match. This CDR3 region has 14 residues. CDR1 and CDR2 (germline): KGHSH, LQKENI.